Listed below are T cell receptor beta chains from one sample, sequenced in a study of human T cells and chemical hapten exposure. TCRdb fed the RACE reads into MiXCR, producing one record per CDR3 protein. Of some 120,000 distinct CDR3 sequences in the sample, about 12% are singletons; the top ten hold roughly 1.3%. The material was whole blood, obtained in connection with sensitization to the hapten diphenylcyclopropenone (DPC). The receptor set was obtained from a woman aged 45 to 65 with alopecia areata. Some clones in this sample may be carry-over from other donors' samples. The CDR3 runs from the conserved cysteine through the conserved F or W. D genes are given only for firm matches. Clone sizes are given selectively: once, few, many, or a class where the clone is expanded.

DNA	CDR3	size	D	V	J
TGCAGTGCACAACCGGACATTTTGTATAATTCACCCCTCCACTTT	CSAQPDILYNSPLHF	many	NA	TRBV20-1	TRBJ1-6
TGTGCCAGCAGGCGGACTAGCGGGAGGGCTGGAGAGCAGTTCTTC	CASRRTSGRAGEQFF	NA	TRBD2	TRBV12-3/TRBV12-4	TRBJ2-1
TGCGCCAGCAGAGAAATGCGGGAGGGTGGCACAGATACGCAGTATTTT	CASREMREGGTDTQYF	many	TRBD2	TRBV5-1	TRBJ2-3
TGTGCCAGCAGCTTGTTAACGGAAACCTACGAGCAGTACTTC	CASSLLTETYEQYF	many	NA	TRBV5-5	TRBJ2-7
TGCAGTGCTACCGGGACAGGGAGAAACACTGAAGCTTTCTTT	CSATGTGRNTEAFF	few	TRBD1	TRBV20-1	TRBJ1-1
TGCAGTGCCACGCCGGGGGCGCCGGGCAATCAGCCCCAGCATTTT	CSATPGAPGNQPQHF	NA	NA	TRBV20-1	TRBJ1-5
TGCAGCGTTTATACAGGGTTTACCGGGGAGCTGTTTTTT	CSVYTGFTGELFF	few	NA	TRBV29-1	TRBJ2-2
TGCAGCGTTGCTCCCAGGGCGATCTACGAGCAGTACTTC	CSVAPRAIYEQYF	many	NA	TRBV29-1	TRBJ2-7
TGTGCCAGCAAACCGGGGGGCTCTGGGGCCAACGTCCTGACTTTC	CASKPGGSGANVLTF	NA	TRBD2	TRBV6-6	TRBJ2-6
TGTGCCAGCAGGAGGACCTCGATCTGGGGGGAGCTGTTTTTT	CASRRTSIWGELFF	few	NA	TRBV6-2/TRBV6-3	TRBJ2-2
TGCAGCGTTGCCCGGGGCGACGAAGCTTTCTTT	CSVARGDEAFF	many	NA	TRBV29-1	TRBJ1-1
TGTGCCAGCAGCCAAGTCATGGCTAGCGGGGGAACAGATACGCAGTATTTT	CASSQVMASGGTDTQYF	few	TRBD2	TRBV4-2	TRBJ2-3
TGTGCCAGCAGATACACAGATACGCAGTATTTT	CASRYTDTQYF	NA	NA	TRBV28	TRBJ2-3
TGTGCCAGCAGCGGTAGGGCGCAAATCGCCGATGAGCAGTTCTTC	CASSGRAQIADEQFF	many	NA	TRBV12-3/TRBV12-4	TRBJ2-1
TGTGCCAGCAGCTCCTGGCTAGCGGACACCGGGGAGCTGTTTTTT	CASSSWLADTGELFF	many	TRBD2	TRBV7-2	TRBJ2-2
TGTGCCAGCAGCTTAAATCCGGGACTGCTCTCTGAGCAGTTCTTC	CASSLNPGLLSEQFF	many	NA	TRBV7-2	TRBJ2-1
TGTGCCAGCAGTTACTCCCGGACAGGGGCACTGAACACTGAAGCTTTCTTT	CASSYSRTGALNTEAFF	many	TRBD1	TRBV6-5	TRBJ1-1
TGTGCCAGCAGTTTTCAGCACACGCAGTATTTT	CASSFQHTQYF	many	NA	TRBV12-3/TRBV12-4	TRBJ2-3
TGTGCCAGTAGTCCTCTCCCGGGACAGGGCACTGAAAAACTGTTTTTT	CASSPLPGQGTEKLFF	few	TRBD1	TRBV19	TRBJ1-4
TGTGCCAGCAGCCAGCAACTAGCGGGGGATCGAGATACGCAGTATTTT	CASSQQLAGDRDTQYF	few	TRBD2	TRBV4-2	TRBJ2-3
TGTGCCAGCTCACCCGTCAGCAGGAACACTGAAGCTTTCTTT	CASSPVSRNTEAFF	few	NA	TRBV18	TRBJ1-1
TGTGCCAGCAGCTCCACCATGAAGGGTAAAGGGCAGTACTTC	CASSSTMKGKGQYF	NA	NA	TRBV28	TRBJ2-7
TGTGCCAGCAGTTTAAAGGGACTCGGGCAGTATTTT	CASSLKGLGQYF	NA	NA	TRBV28	TRBJ2-3
TGTGCCAGCAGTAGTGGCGGGGGTGCCTACGAGCAGTACTTC	CASSSGGGAYEQYF	few	TRBD2	TRBV6-5	TRBJ2-7
TGCAGTGCCGTCCACGGTTGGGACAGACACTCTGGGGCCAACGTCCTGACTTTC	CSAVHGWDRHSGANVLTF	NA	TRBD1	TRBV20-1	TRBJ2-6
TGTGCCAGCAGTTTTGCAGGACAGAACACTGAAGCTTTCTTT	CASSFAGQNTEAFF	NA	NA	TRBV12-3/TRBV12-4	TRBJ1-1
TGTGCCGGCAGTAGTGGGGACACCGCTTTTGGGGCCAACGTCCTGACTTTC	CAGSSGDTAFGANVLTF	NA	NA	TRBV28	TRBJ2-6
TGTGCCAGCAGTCGCGGGGCGGCGGGTTATACGCAGTATTTT	CASSRGAAGYTQYF	many	NA	TRBV28	TRBJ2-3
TGCAGCGCCCAGGGGCAGAACACTGAAGCTTTCTTT	CSAQGQNTEAFF	many	NA	TRBV29-1	TRBJ1-1
TGCGCCAGCAGCGAACAGGGGATCCGAGAGACCCAGTACTTC	CASSEQGIRETQYF	NA	TRBD1	TRBV10-1	TRBJ2-5
TGTGCCAGCAGTGAAGGGCAGGCGGGGAGCCCTGAAGCTTTCTTT	CASSEGQAGSPEAFF	NA	NA	TRBV2	TRBJ1-1
TGTGCCAGCAGCTTTAGCGGCCAGCCCCAGCATTTT	CASSFSGQPQHF	few	NA	TRBV7-8	TRBJ1-5
TGTGCCATCAGTGATCGGAGTAGCGGGACCACAGATACGCAGTATTTT	CAISDRSSGTTDTQYF	NA	TRBD2	TRBV10-3	TRBJ2-3
TGTGCCAGCTCAATGGACAGAACTAATGAAAAACTGTTTTTT	CASSMDRTNEKLFF	many	NA	TRBV18	TRBJ1-4
TGTGCCACCCGACAGTTTTCCTATGGCTACACCTTC	CATRQFSYGYTF	few	NA	TRBV14	TRBJ1-2
TGTGCCAGCCAAAGACTGCAGGGGGATCAGCCCCAGCATTTT	CASQRLQGDQPQHF	NA	TRBD1	TRBV12-3/TRBV12-4	TRBJ1-5
TGCAGTGCTAGAGGGGGTGGAAACTATGGCTACACCTTC	CSARGGGNYGYTF	few	NA	TRBV20-1	TRBJ1-2
TGCGCCAGCAGCTTGTCCTCGACAGGGGGCCAGCACGAGCAGTACTTC	CASSLSSTGGQHEQYF	many	TRBD1	TRBV5-1	TRBJ2-7
TGTGCCAGCAGGGCCACAGCACTTAGCTCCTACAATGAGCAGTTCTTC	CASRATALSSYNEQFF	NA	NA	TRBV2	TRBJ2-1
TGTGCCAGCAGTCAAACAGGGAGCTCCTACAATGAGCAGTTCTTC	CASSQTGSSYNEQFF	many	NA	TRBV4-2	TRBJ2-1
TGTGCCAGCAGTTTTGAGACAGGGGGAAATCAGCCCCAGCATTTT	CASSFETGGNQPQHF	few	TRBD1	TRBV28	TRBJ1-5
TGCGCCAGCAGCTTGGCCGACACAGACTATGGCTACACCTTC	CASSLADTDYGYTF	few	NA	TRBV5-1	TRBJ1-2
TGTGCCACCAGTGGCCTGATCACAGATACGCAGTATTTT	CATSGLITDTQYF	many	NA	TRBV24-1	TRBJ2-3
TGTGCCAGCAGTCGGACTAGCTTGGTAGATACGCAGTATTTT	CASSRTSLVDTQYF	NA	TRBD2	TRBV2	TRBJ2-3
TGTGCCAGTCTACAGGGGATGAGGACTGAAGCTTTCTTT	CASLQGMRTEAFF	NA	TRBD1	TRBV18	TRBJ1-1
TGTGCCAGCAGCACAACAGGGTACCCTGAAGCTTTCTTT	CASSTTGYPEAFF	many	NA	TRBV5-4	TRBJ1-1
TGTGCCAGCAGCTTAGTCCCTAGCGGGACAGATACGCAGTATTTT	CASSLVPSGTDTQYF	NA	TRBD2	TRBV7-2	TRBJ2-3
TGTGCCAGCAGCTTGGCCACGACCAGCTACGAGCAGTACTTC	CASSLATTSYEQYF	many	NA	TRBV5-4	TRBJ2-7
TGCAGTGCCGCGTCCTTAGCGGGGGTTTCCTACGAGCAGTACTTC	CSAASLAGVSYEQYF	few	TRBD2	TRBV20-1	TRBJ2-7